This T cell receptor beta chain appears in the sequencing data of a study of T cell repertoires in cytomegalovirus infection. Study as a whole: It can be stated that public TCR beta signatures indicated CMV infection as well as a matching HLA type. Study-wide results and caveats: HLA-C-restricted TCR beta clonotypes specific for CMV led the ex vivo response.

A note on this clonotype: Antigen specificity is unknown.

This CDR3 comprises 15 residues. V dropped 7 bases and J dropped 3 bases, with 16 bases sitting between them. Germline V gene lookup returns CDR1 MDHEN and CDR2 SYDVKM. Each CDR3 protein gets one entry after TCRdb re-called the reads with MiXCR. The top ten hold approximately 35% of the sample, which has 100,000 to 150,000 distinct CDR3 sequences, 20% to 30% seen once. Sample: PBMCs, sequenced either directly or after in vitro stimulation (not recorded which). The chain employs TRBV28 and TRBJ1-3; D unresolved. This sequence was found in a human donor in good health (CMV status not recorded). Some clones in this sample may be carry-over from other donors' samples. The CDR3 spells CASMAGGQGGNTIYF. The CDR3 nucleotides are TGTGCCAGCATGGCGGGCGGGCAAGGTGGAAACACCATATATTTT.